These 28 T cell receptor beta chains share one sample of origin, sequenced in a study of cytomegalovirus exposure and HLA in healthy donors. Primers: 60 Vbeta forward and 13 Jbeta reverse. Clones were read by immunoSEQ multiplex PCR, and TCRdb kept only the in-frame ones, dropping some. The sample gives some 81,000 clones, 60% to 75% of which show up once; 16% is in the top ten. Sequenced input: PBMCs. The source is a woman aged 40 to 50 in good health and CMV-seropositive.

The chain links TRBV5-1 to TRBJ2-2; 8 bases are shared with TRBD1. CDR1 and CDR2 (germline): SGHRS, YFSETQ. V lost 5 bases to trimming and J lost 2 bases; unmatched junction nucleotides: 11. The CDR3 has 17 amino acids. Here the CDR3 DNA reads TGCGCCAGCAGTTCCGGGGCAGGGGGCTATAACACCGGGGAGCTGTTTTTT. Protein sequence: CASSSGAGGYNTGELFF.

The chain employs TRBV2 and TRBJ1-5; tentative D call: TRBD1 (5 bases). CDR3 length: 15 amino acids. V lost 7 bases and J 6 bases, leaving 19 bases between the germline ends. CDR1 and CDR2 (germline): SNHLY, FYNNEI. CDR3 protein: CASKGRGREGQPQHF. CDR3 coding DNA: TGTGCCAGCAAAGGGAGGGGCAGGGAAGGTCAGCCCCAGCATTTT.

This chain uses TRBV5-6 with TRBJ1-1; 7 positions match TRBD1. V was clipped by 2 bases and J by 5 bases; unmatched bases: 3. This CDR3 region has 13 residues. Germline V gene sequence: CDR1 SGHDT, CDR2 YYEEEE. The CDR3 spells CASSLTGETEAFF. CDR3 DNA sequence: TGTGCCAGCAGCTTAACAGGGGAAACTGAAGCTTTCTTT.

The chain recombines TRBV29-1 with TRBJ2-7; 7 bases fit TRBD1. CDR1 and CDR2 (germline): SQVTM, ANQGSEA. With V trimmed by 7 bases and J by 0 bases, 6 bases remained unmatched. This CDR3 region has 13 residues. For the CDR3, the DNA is TGCAGCGCATTCGACAGGGACTCCTACGAGCAGTACTTC. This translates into CSAFDRDSYEQYF.

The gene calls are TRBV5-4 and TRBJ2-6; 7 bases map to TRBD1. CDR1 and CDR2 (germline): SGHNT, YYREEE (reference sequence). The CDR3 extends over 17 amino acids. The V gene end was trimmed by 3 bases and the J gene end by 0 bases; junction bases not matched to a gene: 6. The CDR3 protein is CASSSGTVISGANVLTF. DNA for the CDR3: TGTGCCAGCAGCTCCGGGACAGTTATCTCTGGGGCCAACGTCCTGACTTTC.

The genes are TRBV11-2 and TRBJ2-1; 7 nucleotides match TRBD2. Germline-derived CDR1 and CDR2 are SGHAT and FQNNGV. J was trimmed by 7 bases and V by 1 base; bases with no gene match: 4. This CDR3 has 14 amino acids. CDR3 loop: CASSLAGGYNEQFF. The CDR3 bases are TGTGCCAGCAGCTTAGCGGGAGGTTATAATGAGCAGTTCTTC. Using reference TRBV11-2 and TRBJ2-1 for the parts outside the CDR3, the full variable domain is EAGVAQSPRYKIIEKRQSVAFWCNPISGHATLYWYQQILGQGPKLLIQFQNNGVVDDSQLPKDRFSAERLKGVDSTLKIQPAKLEDSAVYLCASSLAGGYNEQFFGPGTRLTVL.

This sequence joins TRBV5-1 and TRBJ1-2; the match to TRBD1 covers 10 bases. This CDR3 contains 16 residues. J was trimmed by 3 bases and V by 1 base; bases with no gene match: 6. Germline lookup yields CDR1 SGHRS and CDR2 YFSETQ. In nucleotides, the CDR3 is TGCGCCAGCAGCTTGTTGGGACAGGGGCAAGACTATGGCTACACCTTC. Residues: CASSLLGQGQDYGYTF.

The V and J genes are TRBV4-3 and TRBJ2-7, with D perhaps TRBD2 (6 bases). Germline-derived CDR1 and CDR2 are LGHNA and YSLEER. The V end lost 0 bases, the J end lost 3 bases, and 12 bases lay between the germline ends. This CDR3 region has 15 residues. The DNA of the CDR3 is TGCGCCAGCAGCCAAGAAGGCGGGGCCTTCTACGAGCAGTACTTC. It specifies CASSQEGGAFYEQYF.

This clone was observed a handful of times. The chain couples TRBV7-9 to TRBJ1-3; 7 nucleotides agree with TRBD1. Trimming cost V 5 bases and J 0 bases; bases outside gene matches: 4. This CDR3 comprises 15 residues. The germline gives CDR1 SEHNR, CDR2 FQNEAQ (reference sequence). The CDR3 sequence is CASSLGQVSGNTIYF. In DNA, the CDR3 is TGTGCCAGCAGCCTAGGACAGGTCTCTGGAAACACCATATATTTT. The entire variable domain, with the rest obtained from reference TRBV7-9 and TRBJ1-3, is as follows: DTGVSQNPRHKITKRGQNVTFRCDPISEHNRLYWYRQTLGQGPEFLTYFQNEAQLEKSRLLSDRFSAERPKGSFSTLEIQRTEQGDSAMYLCASSLGQVSGNTIYFGEGSWLTVV.

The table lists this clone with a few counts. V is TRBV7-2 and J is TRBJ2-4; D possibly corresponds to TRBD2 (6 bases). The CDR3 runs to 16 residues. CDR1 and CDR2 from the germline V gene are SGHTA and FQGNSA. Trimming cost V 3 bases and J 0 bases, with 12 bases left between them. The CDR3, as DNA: TGTGCCAGCAGCTTCCTGGGGGGACTAGCCAAAAACATTCAGTACTTC. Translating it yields CASSFLGGLAKNIQYF.

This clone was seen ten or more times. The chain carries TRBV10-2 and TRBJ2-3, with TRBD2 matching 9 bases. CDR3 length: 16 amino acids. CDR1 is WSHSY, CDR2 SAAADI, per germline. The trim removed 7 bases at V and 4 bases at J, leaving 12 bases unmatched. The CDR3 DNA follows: TGCGCCAGCACGAGAGAAAGCGGGAGGTTCTCAGATACGCAGTATTTT. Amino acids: CASTRESGRFSDTQYF.

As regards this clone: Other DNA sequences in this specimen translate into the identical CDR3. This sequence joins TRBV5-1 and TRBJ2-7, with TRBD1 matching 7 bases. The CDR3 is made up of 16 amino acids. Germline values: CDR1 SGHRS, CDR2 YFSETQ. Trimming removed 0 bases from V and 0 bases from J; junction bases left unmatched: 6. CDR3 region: CASSLGGTAISYEQYF. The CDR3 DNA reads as TGCGCCAGCAGCTTGGGGGGGACAGCCATCTCCTACGAGCAGTACTTC. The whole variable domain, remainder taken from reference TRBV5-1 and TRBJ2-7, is KAGVTQTPRYLIKTRGQQVTLSCSPISGHRSVSWYQQTPGQGLQFLFEYFSETQRNKGNFPGRFSGRQFSNSRSEMNVSTLELGDSALYLCASSLGGTAISYEQYFGPGTRLTVT.

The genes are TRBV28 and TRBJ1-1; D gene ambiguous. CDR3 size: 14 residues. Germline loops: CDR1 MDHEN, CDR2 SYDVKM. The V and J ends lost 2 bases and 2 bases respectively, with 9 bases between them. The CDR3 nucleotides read TGTGCCAGCAGTTTACTTTCAGGTAACACTGAAGCTTTCTTT. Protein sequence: CASSLLSGNTEAFF.

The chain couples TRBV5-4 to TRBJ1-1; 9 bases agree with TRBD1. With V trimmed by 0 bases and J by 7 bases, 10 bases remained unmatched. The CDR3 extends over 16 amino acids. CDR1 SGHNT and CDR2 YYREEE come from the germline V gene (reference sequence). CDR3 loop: CASSLAKRTGVGEAFF. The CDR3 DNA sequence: TGTGCCAGCAGCTTGGCCAAAAGGACAGGGGTTGGTGAAGCTTTCTTT.

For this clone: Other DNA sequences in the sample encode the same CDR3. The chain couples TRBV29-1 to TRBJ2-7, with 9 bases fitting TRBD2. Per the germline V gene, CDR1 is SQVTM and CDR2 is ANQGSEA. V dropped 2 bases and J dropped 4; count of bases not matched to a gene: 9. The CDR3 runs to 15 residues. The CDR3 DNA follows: TGCAGCGTTGAAACCGGTCTCGCGGGAGGGTACGAGCAGTACTTC. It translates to CSVETGLAGGYEQYF.

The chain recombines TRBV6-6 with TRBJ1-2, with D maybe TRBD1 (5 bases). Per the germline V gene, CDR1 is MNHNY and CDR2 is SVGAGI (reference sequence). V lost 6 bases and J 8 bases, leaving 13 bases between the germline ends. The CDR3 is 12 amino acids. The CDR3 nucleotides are TGTGCCAGCAGGGAGGGACCCTCAGGCTACACCTTC. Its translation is CASREGPSGYTF.

This CDR3 is CAWSTAGNQPQHF. The CDR3 DNA reads as TGTGCCTGGTCGACCGCCGGGAACCAGCCCCAGCATTTT. The chain carries TRBV30 and TRBJ1-5; D gene uncertain. This CDR3 region has 13 residues. CDR1 and CDR2 (germline): GTSNPN, SVGIG (reference sequence). V was trimmed by 5 bases and J by 7 bases, leaving 15 bases between them.

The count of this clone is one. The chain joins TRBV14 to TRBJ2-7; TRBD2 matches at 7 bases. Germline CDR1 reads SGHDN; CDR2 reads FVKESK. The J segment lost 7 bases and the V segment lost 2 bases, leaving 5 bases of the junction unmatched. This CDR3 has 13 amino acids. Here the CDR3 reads CASSQLGGTEQYF. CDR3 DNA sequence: TGTGCCAGCAGCCAACTGGGAGGGACTGAGCAGTACTTC.

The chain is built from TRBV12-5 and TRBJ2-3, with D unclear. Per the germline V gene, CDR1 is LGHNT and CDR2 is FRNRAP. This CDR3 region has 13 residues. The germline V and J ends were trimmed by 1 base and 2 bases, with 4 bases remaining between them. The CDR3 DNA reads TGTGCTAGTGGTTTGGGACACACAGATACGCAGTATTTT. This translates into CASGLGHTDTQYF. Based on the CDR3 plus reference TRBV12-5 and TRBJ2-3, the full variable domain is DARVTQTPRHKVTEMGQEVTMRCQPILGHNTVFWYRQTMMQGLELLAYFRNRAPLDDSGMPKDRFSAEMPDATLATLKIQPSEPRDSAVYFCASGLGHTDTQYFGPGTRLTVL.

The CDR3 nucleotides read TGCGCCAGCAGCTTGGACTCGAACACTGAAGCTTTCTTT. This codes for CASSLDSNTEAFF. The chain is built from TRBV5-1 and TRBJ1-1; D gene unclear. Germline CDR1 and CDR2: SGHRS and YFSETQ. With 0 bases removed from V and 1 base from J, the gap between germline ends came to 4 bases. The CDR3 covers 13 residues. Supplemented by reference TRBV5-1 and TRBJ1-1, the full variable domain reads KAGVTQTPRYLIKTRGQQVTLSCSPISGHRSVSWYQQTPGQGLQFLFEYFSETQRNKGNFPGRFSGRQFSNSRSEMNVSTLELGDSALYLCASSLDSNTEAFFGQGTRLTVV.

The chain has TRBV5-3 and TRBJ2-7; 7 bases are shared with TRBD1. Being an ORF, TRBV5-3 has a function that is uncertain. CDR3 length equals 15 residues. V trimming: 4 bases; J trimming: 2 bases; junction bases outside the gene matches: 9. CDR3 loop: CARSISRDSPYEQYF. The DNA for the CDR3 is TGTGCCAGAAGCATCAGCCGGGACAGTCCCTACGAGCAGTACTTC.

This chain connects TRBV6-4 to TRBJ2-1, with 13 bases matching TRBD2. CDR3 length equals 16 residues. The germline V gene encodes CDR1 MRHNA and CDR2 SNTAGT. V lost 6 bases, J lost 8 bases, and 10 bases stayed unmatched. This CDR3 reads CASSDRGLAGVHEQFF. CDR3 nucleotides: TGTGCCAGCAGCGACAGAGGACTAGCGGGAGTTCATGAGCAGTTCTTC.

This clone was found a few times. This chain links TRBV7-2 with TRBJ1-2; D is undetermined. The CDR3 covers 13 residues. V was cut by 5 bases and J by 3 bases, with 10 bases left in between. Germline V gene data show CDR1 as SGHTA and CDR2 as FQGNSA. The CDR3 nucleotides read TGTGCCAGCAGCGCGGGCCAGTACTATGGCTACACCTTC. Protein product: CASSAGQYYGYTF.

The CDR3 reads CASSLYPYEQYF. Here the CDR3 DNA reads TGTGCCAGCAGTTTATATCCGTACGAGCAGTACTTC. The chain uses TRBV28 and TRBJ2-7; D is ambiguous. Germline-derived CDR1 and CDR2 are MDHEN and SYDVKM. V lost 1 base, J lost 4 bases, and 5 bases lay in between. CDR3 length: 12 residues.

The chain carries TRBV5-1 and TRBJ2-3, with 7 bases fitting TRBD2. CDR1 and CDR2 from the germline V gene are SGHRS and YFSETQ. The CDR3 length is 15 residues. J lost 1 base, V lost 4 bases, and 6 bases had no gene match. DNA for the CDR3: TGCGCCAGCAGCATTCGGGGGGATGGCACAGATACGCAGTATTTT. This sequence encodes CASSIRGDGTDTQYF.

This CDR3 is CAWSVGTGGKVTIYF. CDR3 coding DNA: TGTGCCTGGAGTGTGGGGACAGGGGGGAAGGTCACCATATATTTT. The chain uses TRBV30 and TRBJ1-3; 11 bases are a match to TRBD1. This CDR3 spans 15 amino acids. The V and J ends lost 0 bases and 9 bases, in that order; junction bases with no gene match: 7. Germline CDR1 and CDR2: GTSNPN and SVGIG (reference sequence).

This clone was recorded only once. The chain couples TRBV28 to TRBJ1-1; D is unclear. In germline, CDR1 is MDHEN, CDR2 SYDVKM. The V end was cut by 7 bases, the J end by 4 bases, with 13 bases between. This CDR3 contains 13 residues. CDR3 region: CASIPGGRTEAFF. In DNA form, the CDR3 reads TGTGCCAGCATCCCGGGAGGGCGCACTGAAGCTTTCTTT.

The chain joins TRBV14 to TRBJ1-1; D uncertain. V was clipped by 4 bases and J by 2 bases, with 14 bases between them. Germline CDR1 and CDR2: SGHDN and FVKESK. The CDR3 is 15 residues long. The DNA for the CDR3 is TGTGCCAGCAGCCCTCGGGCCGGGGTAAACACTGAAGCTTTCTTT. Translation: CASSPRAGVNTEAFF.